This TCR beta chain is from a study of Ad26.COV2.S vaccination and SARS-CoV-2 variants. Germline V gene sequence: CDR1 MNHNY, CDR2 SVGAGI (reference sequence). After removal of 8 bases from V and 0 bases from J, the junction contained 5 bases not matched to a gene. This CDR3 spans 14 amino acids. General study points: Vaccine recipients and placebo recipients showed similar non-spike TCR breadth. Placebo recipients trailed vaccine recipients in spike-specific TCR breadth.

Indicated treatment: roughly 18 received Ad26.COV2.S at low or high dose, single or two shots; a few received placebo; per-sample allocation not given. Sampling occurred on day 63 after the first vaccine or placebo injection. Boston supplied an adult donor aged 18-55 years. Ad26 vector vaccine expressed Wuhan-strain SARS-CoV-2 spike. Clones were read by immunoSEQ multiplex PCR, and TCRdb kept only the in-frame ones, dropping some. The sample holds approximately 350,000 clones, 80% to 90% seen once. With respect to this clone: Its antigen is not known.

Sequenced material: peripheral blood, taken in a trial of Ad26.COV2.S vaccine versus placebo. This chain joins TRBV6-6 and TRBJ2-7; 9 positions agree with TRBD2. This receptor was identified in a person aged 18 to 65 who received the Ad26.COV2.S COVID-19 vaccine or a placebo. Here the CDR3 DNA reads TGTGCCAGCGGGACTAGCCGTTACTCCTACGAGCAGTACTTC. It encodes CASGTSRYSYEQYF.